Included here is one T cell receptor beta chain sequence, with context. The antigen is undetermined. The sample comes from a study of response to subunit inactivated influenza vaccine. General study results and limits: Each seasonal influenza vaccination, the authors suggested, recruits few new T cells.

Via MiXCR, TCRdb re-called the RT-PCR reads, giving one row per CDR3 protein. The table records a few hundred thousand distinct CDR3 sequences, 21% of them present only once. CDR1 SNHLY and CDR2 FYNNEI come from the germline V gene. CDR3 length: 13 amino acids. V was pared by 1 base and J by 6 bases, with 6 bases between. This receptor was obtained from a man in his fifties or sixties who received an inactivated influenza vaccine. Sample: PBMCs from blood, taken less than 22 months after vaccination. The chain joins TRBV2 to TRBJ2-2, with D tentatively TRBD1 (6 bases). CDR3 in DNA: TGTGCCAGCAGTGAAGACAGGGCCGGGGAGCTGTTTTTT. Protein: CASSEDRAGELFF.